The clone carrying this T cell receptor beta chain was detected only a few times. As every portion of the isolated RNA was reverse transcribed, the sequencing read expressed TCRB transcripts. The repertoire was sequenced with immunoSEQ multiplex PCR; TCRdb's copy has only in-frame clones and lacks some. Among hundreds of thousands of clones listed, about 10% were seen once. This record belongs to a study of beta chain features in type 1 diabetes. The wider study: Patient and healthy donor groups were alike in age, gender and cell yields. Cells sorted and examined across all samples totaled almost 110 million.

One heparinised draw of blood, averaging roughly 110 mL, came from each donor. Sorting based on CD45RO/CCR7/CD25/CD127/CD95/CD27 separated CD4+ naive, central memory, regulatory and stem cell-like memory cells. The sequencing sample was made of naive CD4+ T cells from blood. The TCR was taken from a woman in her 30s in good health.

CDR3 region: CASSFLAGSGFF. DNA for the CDR3: TGTGCCAGCAGTTTTCTAGCGGGCAGCGGTTTCTTC. The chain combines TRBV28 with TRBJ2-1, with 8 bases fitting TRBD2. The ends lost 3 bases at V and 16 bases at J; junction bases unmatched: 8. This CDR3 comprises 12 residues. CDR1 MDHEN and CDR2 SYDVKM come from the germline V gene. Drawing the rest from reference TRBV28 and TRBJ2-1, the complete variable domain is DVKVTQSSRYLVKRTGEKVFLECVQDMDHENMFWYRQDPGLGLRLIYFSYDVKMKEKGDIPEGYSVSREKKERFSLILESASTNQTSMYLCASSFLAGSGFFGPGTRLTVL.